The 25 T cell receptor beta chains in this list originate from one sample, sequenced in a study of spatial heterogeneity in lung cancer. MiXCR, applied by TCRdb to the 5' RACE reads, yields one record per CDR3 protein. The table has about 43,000 distinct CDR3 sequences, approximately 24% seen once. Time point in this sample: blood at routine non-recurrence follow-up after resection. The specimen comprised PBMCs, sampled at follow-up. Receptors originate from a female donor with early-stage non-small cell lung cancer.

The chain employs TRBV20-1 and TRBJ2-2; D possibly corresponds to TRBD2 (5 bases). The V end lost 1 base, the J end lost 2 bases, and 8 bases lay between the germline ends. The V gene's germline CDR1 is DFQATT and CDR2 SNEGSKA (reference sequence). The CDR3 contains 14 residues. CDR3 loop: CSARASGNTGELFF. The CDR3 nucleotides read TGCAGTGCTAGAGCGAGCGGAAACACCGGGGAGCTGTTTTTT.

V usage is TRBV12-1 and J usage is TRBJ2-3; TRBD2, the table's D call, was not compared with the DNA. TRBV12-1 is a listed pseudogene. This CDR3 region has 17 residues. The CDR3 spells CASSFESASGHTDTQYF. Here the CDR3 DNA reads TGTGCCAGCAGCTTTGAGTCGGCTAGCGGGCACACAGATACGCAGTATTTT.

The rearrangement joins TRBV7-3 to TRBJ2-3, with D unresolved. The CDR3 has 13 amino acids. Trimming stripped 5 bases from V and 4 bases from J, with 10 bases between. Germline CDR1 reads SGHTA; CDR2 reads FQGTGA. The CDR3 region has the DNA TGTGCCAGCAGCCTGGAGCCATCAGATACGCAGTATTTT. Its translation: CASSLEPSDTQYF. Full variable domain (remainder filled in from reference TRBV7-3 and TRBJ2-3): GAGVSQTPSNKVTEKGKYVELRCDPISGHTALYWYRQSLGQGPEFLIYFQGTGAADDSGLPNDRFFAVRPEGSVSTLKIQRTERGDSAVYLCASSLEPSDTQYFGPGTRLTVL.

This clonotype was seen many times. The chain is built from TRBV7-3 and TRBJ2-1, with 9 bases that match TRBD1. Germline V gives CDR1 SGHTA, CDR2 FQGTGA. CDR3 length: 15 residues. Trimming at V came to 4 bases and at J to 5 bases, leaving 6 bases not matched to a gene. CDR3 in amino acids: CASSYNRGPHNEQFF. CDR3 nucleotides: TGTGCCAGCAGCTACAACAGGGGGCCCCACAATGAGCAGTTCTTC.

This clonotype was picked up a small number of times. CDR3 DNA: TGCGCCAGCAGGGGTGAGGCAGATAAAGATACGCAGTATTTT. Its protein is CASRGEADKDTQYF. The chain recombines TRBV10-1 with TRBJ2-3; no clear D gene. V lost 6 bases, J lost 5 bases, and 15 bases lay in between. The CDR3 loop spans 14 amino acids. CDR1 is WNHNN and CDR2 is SYGVQD in the germline V gene (reference sequence).

This clonotype was counted many times. V gene TRBV14 combines with J gene TRBJ2-3, with D hard to call. This CDR3 is built from 13 residues. CDR1 is SGHDN, CDR2 FVKESK, per germline. V lost 4 bases and J lost 5, with 10 bases in between. The CDR3 region has the DNA TGTGCCAGCAGCCTCCTCCGAGGAGATACGCAGTATTTT. Amino acid sequence: CASSLLRGDTQYF.

This sequence joins TRBV29-1 and TRBJ2-1; D unresolved. This CDR3 is built from 13 residues. Deletions cut 5 bases from V and 6 bases from J, with 14 bases between. The germline gives CDR1 SQVTM, CDR2 ANQGSEA. This chain's CDR3 is CSVKRRGRNEQFF. The DNA for the CDR3 is TGCAGCGTTAAACGGCGAGGACGCAATGAGCAGTTCTTC.

The V gene is TRBV12-3 or TRBV12-4, the J gene TRBJ2-2; D is uncertain. This CDR3 spans 11 amino acids. Trimming left V 8 bases short and J 15 bases short, with 16 bases between. The CDR3 DNA is TGTGCCAGCCTTTCTGGAGCGCTGGTGTTTTTT. This codes for CASLSGALVFF.

This clonotype was seen a handful of times. The genes are TRBV12-5 and TRBJ2-1; 8 nucleotides align to TRBD2. CDR1 is LGHNT, CDR2 FRNRAP, per germline. There are 16 residues in the CDR3. The trim removed 4 bases at V and 5 bases at J, leaving 10 bases unmatched. The CDR3 spells CASGSGGTSTNNEQFF. CDR3 sequence (DNA): TGTGCTAGTGGTTCGGGGGGGACTAGTACGAACAATGAGCAGTTCTTC.

The chain carries TRBV25-1 and TRBJ1-1, with a weak D call TRBD1 (5 bases). The CDR3 is 11 amino acids. Looked up from germline, CDR1 is MGHDK and CDR2 is SYGVNS. Trimming left V 8 bases short and J 5 bases short, with 9 bases between. The CDR3 protein is CASVGGTEAFF. CDR3 coding DNA: TGTGCCAGCGTTGGGGGGACTGAAGCTTTCTTT.

In this sample, this clonotype turned up many times. This sequence joins TRBV12-3 or TRBV12-4 and TRBJ2-1; the match to TRBD2 covers 11 bases. The ends lost 3 bases at V and 4 bases at J; junction bases unmatched: 8. This CDR3 comprises 17 residues. CDR3 DNA sequence: TGTGCCAGCAGTTTGAGTAGCGGGAGGGGGGCTTACAATGAGCAGTTCTTC. It yields the protein CASSLSSGRGAYNEQFF.

This clonotype was picked up a small number of times. The chain combines TRBV6-5 with TRBJ1-6; D not certain. V was clipped by 4 bases and J by 0 bases, with 22 bases between them. This CDR3 has 20 amino acids. Germline V lookup: CDR1 MNHEY, CDR2 SVGAGI. Here the CDR3 reads CASSLWRRGKLSSYNSPLHF. The CDR3 DNA follows: TGTGCCAGCAGTTTATGGAGGCGCGGGAAGCTCAGCTCCTATAATTCACCCCTCCACTTT.

There are many counts of this clonotype. The rearrangement links TRBV11-2 to TRBJ1-1; D may be TRBD1 (6 bases). The CDR3 sequence is 15 residues long. V lost 5 bases and J 3 bases, leaving 16 bases between the germline ends. Germline CDR1 and CDR2: SGHAT and FQNNGV. The DNA for the CDR3 is TGTGCCAGCAGCCAAGGACAGTCGGGTTACACTGAAGCTTTCTTT. Translated: CASSQGQSGYTEAFF.

In its sample, this clonotype was seen many times. V is TRBV5-1 and J is TRBJ2-7, with D tentatively TRBD1 or TRBD2 (7 bases each). This CDR3 comprises 14 residues. Trimming removed 7 bases from V and 1 base from J, with 15 bases in between. Germline CDR1 SGHRS, CDR2 YFSETQ. Here the CDR3 reads CASLSGTASYEQYF. As DNA, the CDR3 is TGCGCCAGCCTAAGCGGGACAGCATCCTACGAGCAGTACTTC. Based on the CDR3 plus reference TRBV5-1 and TRBJ2-7, the full variable domain is KAGVTQTPRYLIKTRGQQVTLSCSPISGHRSVSWYQQTPGQGLQFLFEYFSETQRNKGNFPGRFSGRQFSNSRSEMNVSTLELGDSALYLCASLSGTASYEQYFGPGTRLTVT.

This clonotype was seen repeatedly, ten times or more. The J gene is TRBJ2-7, the V gene TRBV4-2, with TRBD2 as a possible D gene (7 bases). The CDR3 runs to 15 residues. Trimming cost V 0 bases and J 7 bases, with 16 bases left between them. The V gene's germline CDR1 is LGHNA and CDR2 YNFKEQ. Here the CDR3 reads CASSQEGGGAREQYV. DNA of the CDR3: TGTGCCAGCAGCCAAGAAGGAGGGGGGGCGCGGGAGCAGTACGTC.

The rearrangement uses TRBV10-3 and TRBJ2-3; 8 bases line up with TRBD2. CDR3 length: 16 amino acids. The germline gives CDR1 ENHRY, CDR2 SYGVKD. Trimming took 10 bases from V and 4 from J; bases not matched to a gene: 16. The CDR3 DNA is TGTGCCACCGCCGGCGTCGGGGCAGCGGGGGCAGATACGCAGTATTTT. It codes for CATAGVGAAGADTQYF.

The rearrangement links TRBV3-1 to TRBJ1-5; D is uncertain. Germline lookup yields CDR1 LGHDT and CDR2 YNNKEL (reference sequence). The CDR3 is 13 residues long. Trimming removed 0 bases at V and 4 bases at J, with 4 bases between. The CDR3 is CASSQDQNQPQHF. CDR3 DNA: TGTGCCAGCAGCCAAGATCAGAATCAGCCCCAGCATTTT.

V usage is TRBV6-1 and J usage is TRBJ1-5; the D is unclear. Trimming cost V 2 bases and J 6 bases, with 8 bases left between them. CDR3 size: 13 residues. The germline gives CDR1 MNHNS, CDR2 SASEGT. DNA of the CDR3: TGTGCCAGCAGTGAAACGTGGGGTCAGCCCCAGCATTTT. This codes for CASSETWGQPQHF.

This clonotype has a count of ten or more. The DNA of the CDR3 is TGCAGTGCTAGCGAGAACACTTACAATGAGCAGTTCTTC. Its protein product is CSASENTYNEQFF. The J gene is TRBJ2-1, the V gene TRBV20-1; no clear D. Looked up from germline, CDR1 is DFQATT and CDR2 is SNEGSKA (reference sequence). V lost 3 bases to trimming and J lost 4 bases, with 10 bases between them. This CDR3 has 13 residues.

The V gene is TRBV10-3, the J gene TRBJ1-1; D is unresolved. V shed 2 bases and J shed 6 bases, with 4 bases lying between them. The CDR3 is 11 amino acids. Germline V gene sequence: CDR1 ENHRY, CDR2 SYGVKD. CDR3 sequence: CAISEGPEAFF. In DNA form, the CDR3 reads TGTGCCATCAGTGAGGGCCCTGAAGCTTTCTTT.

The chain is built from TRBV11-2 and TRBJ1-4, with 8 bases identical to TRBD1. This CDR3 spans 14 amino acids. V dropped 4 bases and J dropped 4; count of bases not matched to a gene: 2. Germline V gene sequence: CDR1 SGHAT, CDR2 FQNNGV. CDR3 nucleotides: TGTGCCAGCAGCTCGGGACAGGTTAATGAAAAACTGTTTTTT. Protein: CASSSGQVNEKLFF.

The chain is built from TRBV18 and TRBJ1-2, with 7 bases that match TRBD1. The trim removed 3 bases at V and 4 bases at J, leaving 5 bases unmatched. Germline V CDR1 and CDR2: KGHSH, LQKENI. The CDR3 length is 14 residues. The CDR3 region has the DNA TGTGCCAGCTCACCGAGACAGGGAAGCTATGGCTACACCTTC. Its protein product is CASSPRQGSYGYTF.

This chain joins TRBV3-1 and TRBJ2-1; possibly TRBD1 or TRBD2 for D (5 bases each). The CDR3 runs to 15 residues. Germline V gene lookup returns CDR1 LGHDT and CDR2 YNNKEL (reference sequence). The ends were cut back, 4 bases at V and 0 bases at J, with 10 bases in the middle. In DNA, the CDR3 is TGTGCCAGCAGCCCCGAGGGGAGCTCCTACAATGAGCAGTTCTTC. Protein product: CASSPEGSSYNEQFF.

This clonotype has at least ten counts. The chain combines TRBV19 with TRBJ2-7; 14 bases match TRBD2. There are 18 residues in the CDR3. V trimming: 9 bases; J trimming: 2 bases; junction bases outside the gene matches: 15. The germline gives CDR1 LNHDA, CDR2 SQIVND (reference sequence). The CDR3 DNA sequence: TGTGCCAGACTCCTGGTGGGGACTAGCGGGAGTTCCACCTACGAGCAGTACTTC. It yields the protein CARLLVGTSGSSTYEQYF.

In this sample, this clonotype turned up many times. The chain recombines TRBV29-1 with TRBJ2-7; D gene unclear. Per germline, CDR1 SQVTM and CDR2 ANQGSEA. Trimming took off 6 bases at V and 4 bases at J, with 13 bases between the two ends. The CDR3 runs 12 residues. CDR3 sequence: CSVGSNGYEQYF. The CDR3 coding sequence is TGCAGCGTAGGATCGAACGGGTACGAGCAGTACTTC.